The 4 T cell receptor beta chains given below trace back to one sample, sequenced in a study of blood T cell repertoires in COVID-19. Sequencing used immunoSEQ multiplex PCR; TCRdb keeps in-frame clones, though not all of them. The sample consists of about 380,000 clones, 81% of them appearing once. Input material: peripheral blood. These receptors all come from a human donor with acute or convalescent COVID-19. The donor label of this sample is uncertain.

V is TRBV7-9 and J is TRBJ1-2; 7 bases fit TRBD1. The CDR3 covers 14 residues. V shed 2 bases and J 4 bases; nucleotides not matched to a gene: 4. CDR1 is SEHNR, CDR2 FQNEAQ, per germline (reference sequence). The chain's CDR3 is CASSLSTGVYGYTF. Written as DNA, the CDR3 is TGTGCCAGCAGCTTAAGTACAGGGGTCTATGGCTACACCTTC. The variable domain in full, with the rest retrieved from reference TRBV7-9 and TRBJ1-2, is DTGVSQNPRHKITKRGQNVTFRCDPISEHNRLYWYRQTLGQGPEFLTYFQNEAQLEKSRLLSDRFSAERPKGSFSTLEIQRTEQGDSAMYLCASSLSTGVYGYTFGSGTRLTVV.

The chain uses TRBV19 and TRBJ2-1; 11 bases are a match to TRBD2. This CDR3 comprises 15 residues. Germline CDR1 LNHDA, CDR2 SQIVND (reference sequence). V lost 2 bases to trimming and J lost 7 bases; unmatched junction nucleotides: 4. The CDR3 DNA is TGTGCCAGTAGTATAAGGGCTAGCGGGAGGAATGAGCAGTTCTTC. As protein: CASSIRASGRNEQFF. Using reference TRBV19 and TRBJ2-1 for the parts outside the CDR3, the full variable domain is DGGITQSPKYLFRKEGQNVTLSCEQNLNHDAMYWYRQDPGQGLRLIYYSQIVNDFQKGDIAEGYSVSREKKESFPLTVTSAQKNPTAFYLCASSIRASGRNEQFFGPGTRLTVL.

This clone was seen more than once but under ten times. The J gene is TRBJ1-1, the V gene TRBV4-1; the match to TRBD1 covers 7 bases. The CDR3 totals 15 residues. Germline V gives CDR1 MGHRA, CDR2 YSYEKL. V lost 3 bases to trimming and J lost 5 bases; unmatched junction nucleotides: 9. The CDR3 DNA sequence: TGCGCCAGCAGCCATCCGGCAGGGGGGAGGACTGAAGCTTTCTTT. Protein sequence: CASSHPAGGRTEAFF.

CDR3 in amino acids: CASRDTGDEQFF. CDR3 DNA sequence: TGCGCCAGCAGAGATACAGGCGATGAGCAGTTCTTC. The chain is built from TRBV5-1 and TRBJ2-1; tentatively, D is TRBD1 (5 bases). With 5 bases removed from V and 8 bases from J, the gap between germline ends came to 11 bases. CDR1 and CDR2 from the germline V gene are SGHRS and YFSETQ. This CDR3 has 12 residues.